The entry that follows covers one T cell receptor beta chain sequence. These data are taken from a study of CD8 T cells in Susac syndrome. The authors negatively isolated CD8+ and CD4+ T cells and FACS-enriched TEMRA cells. V lost 1 base, J lost 5 bases, and 5 bases stayed unmatched. Germline CDR1 LNHNV, CDR2 YYDKDF (reference sequence). CDR3 length: 14 amino acids. Random hexamers were used to reverse transcribe an amount of roughly 0.5 to 1 ug RNA. Coverage of TCR beta CDR3 amplification by immunoSEQ multiplex PCR extended to 54 Vbeta and 13 Jbeta. TCRdb passed the immunoSEQ multiplex PCR reads through MiXCR, listing each CDR3 protein once. This sample carries about 120,000 distinct CDR3 sequences, roughly 90% of them seen once, and the ten largest clones take about 0.12%.

Sequenced: CD8+ T cells from PBMCs. This sequence was found in a human donor in good health. The chain combines TRBV15 with TRBJ2-7; 7 bases are shared with TRBD2. The CDR3 region has the DNA TGTGCCACCAGCAGAGGACGGGAGGCCCACGAGCAGTACTTC. It yields the protein CATSRGREAHEQYF.